Sequencing of this T cell receptor beta chain was carried out in a study of shared clonotypes between healthy human individuals (dated by TCRdb to 2018 to 2021). In terms of the full investigation: A couple of women and a few men aged 18 to 49 years were included in the cohort. For each donor, CD4 naive and CD4 memory were each run on three plates, CD8 naive on two plates, and CD8 memory on one plate. Blood TCR repertoires of roughly 5 healthy adults were deeply sequenced to estimate repertoire size and the extent of clonotype sharing between individuals. Different laboratories and diverse techniques were used to prepare libraries and sequence TCR repertoires, to increase sequencing depth and limit assay-specific biases. Leukapheresis yielded between about 0.9 and 10 billion PBMCs per donor. What the work shows at the level of the full study, not this receptor alone: Pairwise subsampling led to the expectation that sequencing depth would affect the degree of clonotype sharing among donors. Across four donors, 4.5% to 6.5% of naive CD4, around 3.3% of naive CD8, approximately 2.5% of memory CD4, and about 0.44% of memory CD8 clonotypes were shared. Because the study included a small number of donors, the genetic and exposure-history diversity represented was limited. Compared with non-shared clonotypes, the clonotypes found in all four sorted-subset donors had higher generation probabilities. Even with the large sequencing depth, rarefaction of the sorted-subset datasets indicated that sequencing was incomplete. Naive subsets generally had larger estimated clonotype richness than memory subsets. Sampling was restricted to blood, and TCR repertoires in tissues likely differ from the TCR repertoires found in blood.

Donors were healthy HIV-negative adults with no recently reported acute infections or vaccinations. Only Caucasian adults living in Nashville, Tennessee, USA were represented among the donors. CD4+ T cells were enriched by magnetic negative selection; naive cells were then positively selected on CD45RA, and the negative fraction formed the memory subset. Blood was collected by leukapheresis, and PBMCs were isolated by Ficoll-Histopaque density gradient centrifugation and then cryopreserved in liquid nitrogen vapor phase. Analytical flow cytometry was used to check the purity and quantity of every magnetically sorted T cell population. From each sorted fraction, genomic DNA was isolated and quantified by UV absorbance on a Nanodrop 2000c. V and J are trimmed by 5 bases and 5 bases, and the gene matches miss 9 bases of the junction. Taken from the germline V gene, the CDR1 and CDR2 loops are SGHTA and FQGNSA. The CDR3, cysteine through phenylalanine, is 15 amino acids long. Kept here is only the CDR3 DNA, which spans 45 bases and is read in frame from base 1.

This clone was recorded once. It lacks a known antigen. No per-base quality is available; no much larger clone lies one base away. Using the deep immunoSEQ assay, TCR CDR3 regions were amplified from genomic DNA by multiplex PCR. For each cell subset, the extracted genomic DNA was distributed evenly across all wells of several immunoSEQ 96-well plates, and each plate served as one replicate. Each replicate PCR for sorted subsets received roughly 0.2 ug genomic DNA, equal to roughly 30,000 T cell genomes. The purified libraries were quantified using a Qubit 3.0 fluorometer, sized with a Bioanalyzer 2100, and then quantified again using the KAPA Library Quantification kit. A separate single-read 150-cycle Illumina NextSeq 550 flow cell was used to sequence each immunoSEQ 96-well plate. In the authors' own workflow: Because the immunoSEQ output included only junctional sequences and no quality scores, the filtering could not be the same as the filtering used for full-length reads. To assign V/J genes and CDR3, sequences were annotated against IMGT germline references using PyIR, a Python wrapper for IgBLAST v1.9. Reads were filtered out if the reads had weak V/J assignments (E-value above 1e-6), no CDR3, stop codons, out-of-frame junctions, or ambiguous translated residues. V3J clonotypes were defined by identical inferred V gene, J gene, and CDR3 amino acid sequence. To compute the percentage overlap between repertoires, the number of shared unique clonotypes was divided by the size of the smaller repertoire. RTK rarefaction, the Chao1 estimator, and Recon v2.1 estimates of unobserved clonotypes were used to assess repertoire richness. OLGA was used to compute generation probabilities for all TCRbeta clonotypes that the gDNA method yielded from a handful of donors. TCRdb stores this immuneACCESS table with in-frame sequences only. Part of the clones is absent; in the studies checked, under half of the shortfall reflects unresolved V genes, and no reason is known for the rest. From that table come the V and J calls and clone size; the DNA was used to work out D and trimming. The sample includes over 1.5 million clones, with 95% to 99% observed a single time. The biggest ten clones account for approximately 0.45% of the sample.

The sequencing sample was made of naive CD4+ T cells sorted from blood. The sample's cell subset or site, from its label and the paper: CD45RA+ positively selected. The clonotype comes from a man aged 25 to 45 in good health. This sequence uses TRBV7-2 and TRBJ1-2, with 9 central nucleotides matching TRBD1. The sequenced DNA: TGTGCCAGCAGCGTCTACAGGGGGCGAGGATATGGCTACACCTTC. Translated, this gives CASSVYRGRGYGYTF. Where the CDR3 stops, the reference TRBV7-2 and TRBJ1-2 genes take over; the full variable domain is GAGVSQSPSNKVTEKGKDVELRCDPISGHTALYWYRQSLGQGLEFLIYFQGNSAPDKSGLPSDRFSAERTGGSVSTLTIQRTQQEDSAVYLCASSVYRGRGYGYTFGSGTRLTVV.